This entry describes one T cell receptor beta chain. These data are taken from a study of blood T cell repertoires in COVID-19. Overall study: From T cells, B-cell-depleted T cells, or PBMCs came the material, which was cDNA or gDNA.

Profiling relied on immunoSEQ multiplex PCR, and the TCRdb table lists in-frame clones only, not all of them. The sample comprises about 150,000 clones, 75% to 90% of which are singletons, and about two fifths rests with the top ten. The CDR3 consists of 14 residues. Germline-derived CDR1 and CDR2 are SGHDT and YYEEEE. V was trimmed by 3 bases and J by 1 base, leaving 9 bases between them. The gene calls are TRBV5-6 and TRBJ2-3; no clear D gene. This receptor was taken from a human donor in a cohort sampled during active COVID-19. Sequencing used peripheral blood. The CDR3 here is CASSSQRGTDTQYF. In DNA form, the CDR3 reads TGTGCCAGCAGCTCCCAGCGAGGCACAGATACGCAGTATTTT. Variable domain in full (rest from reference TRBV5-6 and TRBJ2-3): DAGVTQSPTHLIKTRGQQVTLRCSPKSGHDTVSWYQQALGQGPQFIFQYYEEEERQRGNFPDRFSGHQFPNYSSELNVNALLLGDSALYLCASSSQRGTDTQYFGPGTRLTVL.